This TCR beta chain was recorded in a study of neurological immune-mediated disorders. Whole-study findings and limits: In HTLV-1-associated myelopathy, TCR clonal expansion was greatest, whereas multiple sclerosis had the least, falling below healthy controls.

This clonotype was seen at least ten times. Its antigen remains unidentified. PBMCs stored at -80 C, 2 million in total, were the source of the unsorted libraries. The cDNA was generated through 5'RACE incorporating 10-nucleotide random UMIs. One entry per CDR3 protein, called by TCRdb with MiXCR from the 5' RACE reads. The table lists roughly 50,000 distinct CDR3 sequences, approximately 12% of them singletons. The trim removed 6 bases at V and 4 bases at J, leaving 5 bases unmatched. Germline values: CDR1 SNHLY, CDR2 FYNNEI. This CDR3 region has 14 residues. The source of this sequence is a woman in her sixties with HTLV-1-associated myelopathy (HAM/TSP). J is TRBJ2-2 and V is TRBV2; 7 nucleotides align to TRBD1. Specimen: PBMCs. The chain's CDR3 is CASRTHRGTGELFF. CDR3 DNA: TGTGCCAGCAGGACCCACAGGGGCACCGGGGAGCTGTTTTTT.